These 16 T cell receptor beta chains were all obtained from the same sample, sequenced in a study of post-analysis software for immune sequencing data. Study-wide findings and caveats: In patients, TRBV5-6, TRBV5-1 and TRBV20-1 belonged to five TRBV segments found more frequently than in controls.

These TCRs are of unknown antigen specificity. Unique molecular identifiers had been added to the TCR beta cDNA libraries. TCRdb reprocessed the PCR reads via MiXCR and lists one record per CDR3 protein. Of 450,000 to 650,000 distinct CDR3 sequences detected, roughly 45% appear once; the ten largest clones hold over 1.5%. Sequenced material: blood. Every receptor here comes from a girl aged 10-17 years with multiple sclerosis.

This clonotype was seen more than once but under ten times. The V and J genes are TRBV29-1 and TRBJ2-5; 7 bases fit TRBD1. The germline gives CDR1 SQVTM, CDR2 ANQGSEA. V was pared by 2 bases and J by 6 bases, with 9 bases of the junction left unmatched. This CDR3 spans 14 amino acids. CDR3 DNA: TGCAGCGTTGAACCAATGACAGGGCGGCAGACCCAGTACTTC. Translating gives CSVEPMTGRQTQYF.

The V and J genes are TRBV19 and TRBJ1-5; a possible D gene is TRBD1 (6 bases). The CDR3 is 14 amino acids. Between the trimmed V and J ends, which lost 6 bases and 6 bases, there was a span of 15 bases. Germline values: CDR1 LNHDA, CDR2 SQIVND (reference sequence). The CDR3 loop reads CASSPTGPGQPQHF. The CDR3 coding sequence is TGTGCCAGTAGCCCAACAGGGCCGGGTCAGCCCCAGCATTTT. Full variable domain (rest looked up from reference TRBV19 and TRBJ1-5): DGGITQSPKYLFRKEGQNVTLSCEQNLNHDAMYWYRQDPGQGLRLIYYSQIVNDFQKGDIAEGYSVSREKKESFPLTVTSAQKNPTAFYLCASSPTGPGQPQHFGDGTRLSIL.

This clonotype was observed a few times. The chain recombines TRBV29-1 with TRBJ2-1; no clear D gene. Germline CDR1 reads SQVTM; CDR2 reads ANQGSEA. Trimming shortened V by 4 bases and J by 3 bases, and 4 bases separated the two germline ends. The CDR3 spans 11 residues. Here the CDR3 reads CSVAIYNEQFF. The CDR3 DNA follows: TGCAGCGTTGCCATCTACAATGAGCAGTTCTTC.

This clonotype was counted many times. This chain connects TRBV7-6 to TRBJ1-5; D might be TRBD1 (5 bases). Germline CDR1 SGHVS, CDR2 FNYEAQ. The ends were cut back, 1 base at V and 1 base at J, with 8 bases in the middle. This CDR3 contains 15 residues. The CDR3 DNA is TGTGCCAGCAGCTTAGTAGGGGCCAGCAATCAGCCCCAGCATTTT. Protein sequence: CASSLVGASNQPQHF.

This clonotype was seen only a few times. The chain has TRBV24-1 and TRBJ2-3; 8 nucleotides line up with TRBD1. The germline V gene has CDR1 KGHDR and CDR2 SFDVKD. The CDR3 is 16 amino acids. Germline trimming cut 2 bases from V and 2 bases from J; bases unmatched to any gene: 5. In DNA form, the CDR3 reads TGTGCCACCAGTGATTCCGACAGGGGAACCACAGATACGCAGTATTTT. Protein sequence: CATSDSDRGTTDTQYF.

This chain connects TRBV7-6 to TRBJ1-2, with D maybe TRBD1 (5 bases). The germline V gene has CDR1 SGHVS and CDR2 FNYEAQ. Trimming cost V 6 bases and J 5 bases, with 19 bases left between them. CDR3 length equals 15 residues. The CDR3 region has the DNA TGTGCCAGCAGTTTGGGGTCGTTGGGGGAGTATGGCTACACCTTC. Protein: CASSLGSLGEYGYTF.

This clonotype has a handful of counts. The chain links TRBV12-3 or TRBV12-4 to TRBJ2-7; D call uncertain. The CDR3 has 13 residues. Trimming took off 4 bases at V and 3 bases at J, with 10 bases between the two ends. This CDR3 reads CASSSGPRYEQYF. The CDR3 DNA follows: TGTGCCAGCAGTTCTGGACCTCGCTACGAGCAGTACTTC.

This sequence joins TRBV7-3 and TRBJ1-6; D is unclear. Trimming left V 5 bases short and J 0 bases short, with 11 bases between. CDR3 size: 16 residues. The V gene's germline CDR1 is SGHTA and CDR2 FQGTGA. CDR3 residues: CASSRGGSSYNSPLHF. The CDR3 region has the DNA TGTGCCAGCAGCCGCGGAGGGAGCTCCTATAATTCACCCCTCCACTTT.

This clonotype has more than one count but fewer than ten. The chain couples TRBV12-3 or TRBV12-4 to TRBJ2-6; D not resolved. This CDR3 has 15 amino acids. V was pared by 6 bases and J by 0 bases, with 9 bases between. CDR3 loop: CASSSTVSGANVLTF. CDR3 bases: TGTGCCAGCAGCTCAACAGTCTCTGGGGCCAACGTCCTGACTTTC.

For this clonotype: Because it lacks the conserved phenylalanine or tryptophan at the end, this CDR3 is likely a read error. This chain links TRBV7-9 with TRBJ2-5, with D perhaps given as TRBD1 or TRBD2 (5 bases each). This CDR3 contains 13 residues. The V end lost 7 bases, the J end lost 3 bases, and 12 bases lay between the germline ends. CDR1 and CDR2 from the germline V gene are SEHNR and FQNEAQ (reference sequence). The CDR3 coding sequence is TGTGCCAGCATCACGGGGACGGAAGAGACCCAGTACTGC. Its translation is CASITGTEETQYC.

This chain uses TRBV20-1 with TRBJ2-7; D assignment may be TRBD1 or TRBD2 (5 bases each). V was pared by 6 bases and J by 0 bases, with 21 bases between. This CDR3 spans 16 amino acids. Looked up from germline, CDR1 is DFQATT and CDR2 is SNEGSKA (reference sequence). In DNA, the CDR3 is TGCAGTGCCAATCCTCCCACAGGACTCATCTCCTACGAGCAGTACTTC. Its translation is CSANPPTGLISYEQYF.

In this sample, this clonotype turned up many times. The chain has TRBV20-1 and TRBJ1-2; possible D gene TRBD1, 6 bases. This CDR3 has 14 amino acids. In germline, CDR1 is DFQATT, CDR2 SNEGSKA (reference sequence). V shed 0 bases and J shed 4 bases, with 12 bases lying between them. The CDR3 coding sequence is TGCAGTGCTAGAGATCGGGCAGGGGCCTATGGCTACACCTTC. Amino acids: CSARDRAGAYGYTF.

The chain employs TRBV2 and TRBJ2-7, with 13 bases aligning to TRBD2. The J call may be faulty, since TRBJ2-5 better matches the DNA end. This CDR3 comprises 15 residues. CDR1 SNHLY and CDR2 FYNNEI come from the germline V gene. As DNA, the CDR3 is TGTGCCAGCGGACTAGCGGGAGTGGGACAAGAGACCCAGTACTTC. Its translation: CASGLAGVGQETQYF.

Ten or more counts support this clonotype. V and J are TRBV29-1 and TRBJ2-5; D is tentatively TRBD1 or TRBD2 (5 bases each). The CDR3 loop spans 13 amino acids. The V end lost 6 bases, the J end lost 4 bases, and 15 bases lay between the germline ends. From germline, CDR1 is SQVTM and CDR2 ANQGSEA. The CDR3 sequence is CSVEPGTIETQYF. CDR3 in DNA: TGCAGCGTGGAACCCGGGACCATAGAGACCCAGTACTTC.

V usage is TRBV5-1 and J usage is TRBJ1-2; the D is unclear. The CDR3 loop spans 14 amino acids. Germline CDR1 reads SGHRS; CDR2 reads YFSETQ. V lost 2 bases to trimming and J lost 4 bases, with 12 bases between them. CDR3 residues: CASSFEERSYGYTF. The CDR3 DNA sequence: TGCGCCAGCAGCTTTGAGGAAAGGAGCTATGGCTACACCTTC.

The chain links TRBV2 to TRBJ2-1, with 8 positions matching TRBD2. V shed 3 bases, J shed 4 bases, and the junction held 2 bases outside the gene matches. Germline loops: CDR1 SNHLY, CDR2 FYNNEI. The CDR3 extends over 14 amino acids. The CDR3 DNA follows: TGTGCCAGCAGTGATTCTAGCGGGTACAATGAGCAGTTCTTC. It codes for CASSDSSGYNEQFF.